The clone carrying this T cell receptor (beta chain) turned up a few times. This record belongs to a study of shared clonotypes between healthy human individuals. Study overall: For every donor, three CD4 naive, three CD4 memory, two CD8 naive and one CD8 memory plates were used.

Generated by immunoSEQ multiplex PCR, the TCRdb table keeps only in-frame clones and is missing some. The table includes some 680,000 clones, more than 70% detected once. The clonotype originates from a woman aged 25 to 39 in good health. The source material was memory CD4+ T cells sorted from blood. Subset denoted: CD45RA-negative fraction.

The CDR3 loop is CASSLPSVRGPQRANYGYTF. CDR3 sequence (DNA): TGCGCCAGCAGCTTGCCGTCCGTCAGGGGGCCCCAACGGGCTAACTATGGCTACACCTTC. The V call is TRBV5-1, the J call TRBJ1-2, with 8 nucleotides matching TRBD1. Trimming cost V 1 base and J 0 bases; bases outside gene matches: 17. The CDR3 extends over 20 amino acids. The germline gives CDR1 SGHRS, CDR2 YFSETQ.